The next 23 T cell receptor beta chains were all read from a single sample in a study of shared clonotypes between healthy human individuals. The table came from immunoSEQ multiplex PCR; TCRdb's copy has only in-frame clones and leaves some out. In the table there are around 2.3 million clones, almost 96% of which are singletons. The sequencing input was naive CD4+ T cells sorted from blood. The sample's subset: CD45RA+ positively selected. The receptors were gathered from a man between 18 and 35 years old in good health.

The rearrangement uses TRBV7-2 and TRBJ2-3; 10 nucleotides line up with TRBD2. After removal of 2 bases from V and 5 bases from J, the junction contained 4 bases not matched to a gene. The CDR3 spans 15 residues. Germline V CDR1 and CDR2: SGHTA, FQGNSA. CDR3 sequence: CASSLLAGVGDTQYF. The DNA for the CDR3 is TGTGCCAGCAGCTTACTAGCGGGAGTGGGAGATACGCAGTATTTT. Looking up the rest from reference TRBV7-2 and TRBJ2-3 gives the full variable domain: GAGVSQSPSNKVTEKGKDVELRCDPISGHTALYWYRQSLGQGLEFLIYFQGNSAPDKSGLPSDRFSAERTGGSVSTLTIQRTQQEDSAVYLCASSLLAGVGDTQYFGPGTRLTVL.

V gene TRBV7-2 combines with J gene TRBJ2-2, with 7 bases matching TRBD2. J was trimmed by 8 bases and V by 1 base; bases with no gene match: 13. The CDR3 extends over 17 amino acids. Germline CDR1 is SGHTA and CDR2 is FQGNSA. The CDR3 sequence: CASSLDFLAAAGGELFF. CDR3 nucleotides: TGTGCCAGCAGCTTAGATTTCCTAGCGGCCGCGGGAGGGGAGCTGTTTTTT.

This sequence joins TRBV30 and TRBJ1-1; D ambiguous. This CDR3 contains 13 residues. Trimming took off 3 bases at V and 7 bases at J, with 15 bases between the two ends. CDR1 GTSNPN and CDR2 SVGIG come from the germline V gene (reference sequence). Here the CDR3 DNA reads TGTGCCTGGAGCGCTACCGTACACGGTGAAGCTTTCTTT. Translated, it gives CAWSATVHGEAFF. The full variable domain, in which reference TRBV30 and TRBJ1-1 provide the parts outside the CDR3, is SQTIHQWPATLVQPVGSPLSLECTVEGTSNPNLYWYRQAAGRGLQLLFYSVGIGQISSEVPQNLSASRPQDRQFILSSKKLLLSDSGFYLCAWSATVHGEAFFGQGTRLTVV.

The chain employs TRBV20-1 and TRBJ2-5; no reliable D call. The CDR3 consists of 11 residues. Germline values: CDR1 DFQATT, CDR2 SNEGSKA (reference sequence). The V and J ends lost 3 bases and 5 bases respectively, with 7 bases between them. CDR3 nucleotide sequence: TGCAGTGCTAGTATCCGGGAGACCCAGTACTTC. It specifies CSASIRETQYF.

The chain recombines TRBV6-1 with TRBJ1-2, with 8 bases that match TRBD1. The CDR3 is 11 amino acids. The ends lost 6 bases at V and 8 bases at J; junction bases unmatched: 2. The germline V gene has CDR1 MNHNS and CDR2 SASEGT. CDR3 protein: CASRRTGGYTF. The CDR3 DNA reads TGTGCCAGCAGGCGGACAGGGGGCTACACCTTC.

Notes on this clone: Additional DNA sequences in this sample encode the identical CDR3. V gene TRBV5-1 combines with J gene TRBJ2-3; possibly TRBD2 for D (6 bases). The germline gives CDR1 SGHRS, CDR2 YFSETQ. V was shortened by 0 bases and J by 5 bases, with 10 bases between the two germline ends. This CDR3 has 14 amino acids. The CDR3 protein is CASSLGRGGDTQYF. CDR3 bases: TGCGCCAGCAGCTTGGGGCGGGGAGGAGATACGCAGTATTTT.

This clone was recorded only once. This chain joins TRBV11-3 and TRBJ2-1; D is unclear. The CDR3 extends over 14 amino acids. Trimming took off 5 bases at V and 0 bases at J, with 8 bases between the two ends. The germline gives CDR1 SGHNT, CDR2 YENEEA. This chain's CDR3 is CASSSQSSYNEQFF. For the CDR3, the DNA is TGTGCCAGCAGCAGTCAGAGCTCCTACAATGAGCAGTTCTTC.

The rearrangement uses TRBV5-1 and TRBJ2-3; possible D gene TRBD2, 5 bases. The CDR3 loop spans 15 amino acids. Trimming took 4 bases from V and 2 from J, leaving 14 bases between them. CDR1 and CDR2 from the germline V gene are SGHRS and YFSETQ. CDR3 protein: CASSTQDFLTDTQYF. The CDR3 DNA is TGCGCCAGCAGCACCCAGGACTTTCTCACAGATACGCAGTATTTT.

V and J are TRBV5-1 and TRBJ2-7; 10 bases are shared with TRBD1. Germline V CDR1 and CDR2: SGHRS, YFSETQ. CDR3 size: 15 residues. V gave up 4 bases and J gave up 0 bases; unmatched junction bases: 4. The CDR3 sequence is CASSTRTGGSYEQYF. In DNA, the CDR3 is TGCGCCAGCAGCACCCGGACAGGGGGCTCCTACGAGCAGTACTTC.

V and J are TRBV27 and TRBJ1-2; D may be TRBD1 (5 bases). From germline, CDR1 is MNHEY and CDR2 SMNVEV (reference sequence). The CDR3 has 14 residues. The germline V and J ends were trimmed by 7 bases and 2 bases, with 14 bases remaining between them. The CDR3 loop is CASTRGVGNYGYTF. The CDR3 region has the DNA TGTGCCAGCACGCGAGGGGTGGGGAACTATGGCTACACCTTC.

Concerning this clone: This specimen includes other DNA sequences encoding the same CDR3. The chain uses TRBV5-1 and TRBJ2-7; D remains unclear. V was pared by 1 base and J by 0 bases, with 8 bases between. Germline assignment: CDR1 SGHRS and CDR2 YFSETQ. CDR3 length: 14 amino acids. For the CDR3, the DNA is TGCGCCAGCAGCTTGTCAGGTTACTCCTACGAGCAGTACTTC. Residues: CASSLSGYSYEQYF.

This chain links TRBV5-4 with TRBJ2-5, with 8 bases matching TRBD2. CDR1 and CDR2 from the germline V gene are SGHNT and YYREEE (reference sequence). V dropped 2 bases and J dropped 5; count of bases not matched to a gene: 8. This CDR3 comprises 15 residues. This CDR3 reads CASSFDGLAEETQYF. CDR3 coding DNA: TGTGCCAGCAGCTTCGACGGACTAGCAGAGGAGACCCAGTACTTC. Together with reference TRBV5-4 and TRBJ2-5, the CDR3 gives the full variable domain: ETGVTQSPTHLIKTRGQQVTLRCSSQSGHNTVSWYQQALGQGPQFIFQYYREEENGRGNFPPRFSGLQFPNYSSELNVNALELDDSALYLCASSFDGLAEETQYFGPGTRLLVL.

The chain employs TRBV5-6 and TRBJ2-1; possibly TRBD2 for D (6 bases). Germline V lookup: CDR1 SGHDT, CDR2 YYEEEE. Trimming took off 4 bases at V and 6 bases at J, with 17 bases between the two ends. CDR3 length: 15 amino acids. CDR3 coding DNA: TGTGCCAGCAGCCCTAGTGCTAAGGGAGGCAATGAGCAGTTCTTC. This translates into CASSPSAKGGNEQFF.

This chain uses TRBV28 with TRBJ1-5; possible D gene TRBD1, 5 bases. CDR3 length: 14 residues. The V and J ends lost 2 bases and 6 bases respectively, with 11 bases between them. Germline V gene data show CDR1 as MDHEN and CDR2 as SYDVKM. CDR3 sequence (DNA): TGTGCCAGCAGTTTAACAGGTTTAGCTCAGCCCCAGCATTTT. It translates to CASSLTGLAQPQHF.

CDR3 sequence (DNA): TGTGCCAGCAGCCGAGGGGGCGCGGAAGAGACCCAGTACTTC. It specifies CASSRGGAEETQYF. The V and J genes are TRBV7-9 and TRBJ2-5, with TRBD1 matching 7 bases. Germline V lookup: CDR1 SEHNR, CDR2 FQNEAQ (reference sequence). This CDR3 is built from 14 residues. Trimming removed 5 bases from V and 3 bases from J; junction bases left unmatched: 6.

The chain uses TRBV27 and TRBJ2-3; D not resolved. The CDR3 covers 15 residues. V lost 3 bases and J 7 bases, leaving 17 bases between the germline ends. Per germline, CDR1 MNHEY and CDR2 SMNVEV (reference sequence). This CDR3 reads CASSFLRPLGNTQYF. The CDR3 nucleotides are TGTGCCAGCAGTTTCCTGCGTCCCCTGGGTAATACGCAGTATTTT.

The rearrangement uses TRBV6-1 and TRBJ1-2, with TRBD1 identical over 9 bases. Per the germline V gene, CDR1 is MNHNS and CDR2 is SASEGT. Germline trimming cut 7 bases from V and 3 bases from J; bases unmatched to any gene: 3. The CDR3 sequence is 13 residues long. The CDR3 DNA is TGTGCCAGCAAGAGGACAGGGGACTATGGCTACACCTTC. It specifies CASKRTGDYGYTF.

The V call is TRBV10-1, the J call TRBJ2-2; no firm D call. CDR3 length equals 13 residues. V was pared by 5 bases and J by 6 bases, with 10 bases between. Germline V gene lookup returns CDR1 WNHNN and CDR2 SYGVQD (reference sequence). The CDR3 DNA reads TGCGCCAGCAGTCGGGTCCGCCCCGGGGAGCTGTTTTTT. Translated, it gives CASSRVRPGELFF.

The chain has TRBV6-6 and TRBJ1-5; D remains unclear. The CDR3 length is 15 residues. V shed 4 bases and J shed 7 bases, with 17 bases lying between them. Germline values: CDR1 MNHNY, CDR2 SVGAGI (reference sequence). The DNA for the CDR3 is TGTGCCAGCAGTTCCTTCAGGTTTTCTTCGCAGCCCCAGCATTTT. This codes for CASSSFRFSSQPQHF.

Only a few counts were recorded for this clone. This sequence joins TRBV25-1 and TRBJ1-1; D remains unclear. CDR1 and CDR2 (germline): MGHDK, SYGVNS. This CDR3 has 12 amino acids. V was pared by 8 bases and J by 0 bases, with 7 bases between. The CDR3 region is CASGHMNTEAFF. Here the CDR3 DNA reads TGTGCCAGCGGGCACATGAACACTGAAGCTTTCTTT.

The chain employs TRBV4-3 and TRBJ2-3; 12 bases line up with TRBD2. Looked up from germline, CDR1 is LGHNA and CDR2 is YSLEER. V lost 4 bases to trimming and J lost 5 bases; unmatched junction nucleotides: 10. There are 17 residues in the CDR3. CDR3 residues: CASSPRKTSGSIDTQYF. The CDR3 DNA follows: TGCGCCAGCAGCCCCAGAAAGACTAGCGGGAGTATAGATACGCAGTATTTT.

Turning to this clone: Other DNA sequences within the sample encode an identical CDR3. The chain couples TRBV20-1 to TRBJ2-7; D call uncertain. Germline V gene sequence: CDR1 DFQATT, CDR2 SNEGSKA (reference sequence). V lost 3 bases to trimming and J lost 4 bases, with 7 bases between them. CDR3 length: 11 amino acids. Written as DNA, the CDR3 is TGCAGTGCTAGTTTAGGGTACGAGCAGTACTTC. Translated: CSASLGYEQYF.

This clone was observed a single time. This CDR3 is CASSPLGWEQYF. CDR3 DNA sequence: TGCGCCAGCAGCCCCCTGGGGTGGGAGCAGTACTTC. The rearrangement uses TRBV5-1 and TRBJ2-7; no clear D. This CDR3 has 12 residues. The V and J ends lost 4 bases and 7 bases respectively, with 12 bases between them. Germline CDR1 SGHRS, CDR2 YFSETQ.